The subject of this entry is one TCR beta chain. As originally analysed: Reference gene primer amplification gave estimated nucleated cell counts. The data were produced by immunoSEQ multiplex PCR, yet TCRdb's version contains in-frame clones alone and is incomplete. That table furnishes V, J and clone size, whereas the DNA furnished D and trimming. The sample includes about 160,000 clones, around 93% seen only once; the top ten take 4.6%. The sample is drawn from a study of blood T cell repertoires in COVID-19. At the level of the study: Sources were T cells, B-cell-depleted T cells, or PBMCs; the material itself was cDNA or gDNA.

The CDR3 loop spans 20 amino acids. The junction had 10 bases not matched to a gene; V was cut back by 1 base and J by 1 base. The germline V gene encodes CDR1 SGHRS and CDR2 YFSETQ. The receptor was isolated from a woman in her 50s with acute or convalescent COVID-19. The sample was peripheral blood. The chain joins TRBV5-1 to TRBJ2-1; TRBD2 matches at 14 bases. The CDR3 coding sequence is TGCGCCAGCAGCTTGAAGGGACTAGCGGGAGAACAGGCGTCCTACAATGAGCAGTTCTTC. It encodes CASSLKGLAGEQASYNEQFF.